The entry below describes one T cell receptor (beta chain). Its matching antigen is unknown. These data come from a study of T cells after yellow fever vaccination. As for the study in general: Preparation used SMART-Seq v4 Ultra Low Input for the low-cell-number fractions. Study-level findings and limits: A large majority of primary-vaccination clones showed up again after the booster (about 97% CD4, around 85% CD8). Weaker overall was a secondary response that nonetheless peaked faster, on day 5 versus 15.

This CDR3 contains 15 residues. Trimming cost V 3 bases and J 6 bases; bases outside gene matches: 7. From germline, CDR1 is SGHTA and CDR2 FQGTGA. The study made its TCR cDNA through 5'RACE template switching. That step introduced a universal primer site along with UMIs. Each CDR3 protein is one row after TCRdb ran MiXCR on the 5' RACE reads. The data show 500,000 to 650,000 distinct CDR3 sequences, roughly a sixth seen once. The source was PBMCs, collected 5 to 6 days after the first yellow fever vaccination. The receptor was isolated from a man aged 18 to 29 who received the YFV17D yellow fever vaccine. This rearrangement joins TRBV7-3 to TRBJ2-2; 7 bases line up with TRBD1. CDR3 loop: CASSLKYTGAGELFF. CDR3 nucleotide sequence: TGTGCCAGCAGCTTGAAATACACAGGGGCCGGGGAGCTGTTTTTT.